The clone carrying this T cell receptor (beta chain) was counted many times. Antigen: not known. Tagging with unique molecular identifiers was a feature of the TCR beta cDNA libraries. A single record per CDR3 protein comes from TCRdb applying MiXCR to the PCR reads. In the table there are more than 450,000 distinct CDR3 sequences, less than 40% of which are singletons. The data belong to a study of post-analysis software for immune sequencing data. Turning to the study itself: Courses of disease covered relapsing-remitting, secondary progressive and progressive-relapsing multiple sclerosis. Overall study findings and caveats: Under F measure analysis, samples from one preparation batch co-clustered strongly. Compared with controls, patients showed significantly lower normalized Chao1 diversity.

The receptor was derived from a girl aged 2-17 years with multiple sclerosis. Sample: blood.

CDR3 sequence reads: CSFRSWRGSRDEQFF. CDR3 sequence (DNA): TGCAGCTTCCGCTCTTGGAGGGGCAGTCGCGATGAGCAGTTCTTC. The chain combines TRBV29-1 with TRBJ2-1; weak D call: TRBD2 (6 bases). This CDR3 is built from 15 residues. Per the germline V gene, CDR1 is SQVTM and CDR2 is ANQGSEA. V gave up 8 bases and J gave up 8 bases, with 25 bases separating them.